Shown below are 13 T cell receptor beta chains from a single sample sequenced in a study of blood T cells in healthy people across ages. The second PCR ran about 6 to 12 cycles with a sample-barcoded 5' primer and J-beta primers. TCRdb ran MiXCR on the 5' RACE reads and lists one entry per CDR3 protein. The data contain approximately 1.5 million distinct CDR3 sequences, around 40% of them singletons. Sequenced input: blood. These receptors were collected from a woman aged 18-29 years in good health.

The chain carries TRBV12-3 or TRBV12-4 and TRBJ1-1; D gene ambiguous. V lost 3 bases and J 7 bases, leaving 12 bases between the germline ends. The CDR3 consists of 13 residues. The CDR3 spells CASSLNHLLEAFF. The CDR3 bases are TGTGCCAGCAGTTTGAACCATCTCCTTGAAGCTTTCTTT.

A few counts support this clonotype. The rearrangement links TRBV20-1 to TRBJ1-2; TRBD1 agrees at 7 bases. Germline CDR1 is DFQATT and CDR2 is SNEGSKA (reference sequence). V dropped 3 bases and J dropped 8; count of bases not matched to a gene: 6. The CDR3 loop spans 12 amino acids. CDR3 nucleotides: TGCAGTGCTAGTGAGGGGGCGCAAGGCTACACCTTC. This translates into CSASEGAQGYTF.

V gene TRBV29-1 combines with J gene TRBJ2-7; D may be TRBD1 or TRBD2 (5 bases each). Matching the DNA end better, TRBJ2-5 makes the J call doubtful. The length of the CDR3 is 13 residues. Germline V gives CDR1 SQVTM, CDR2 ANQGSEA. CDR3 in DNA: TGCAGCGTTGGTGCCGGGACCTCAGAGACCCAGTACTTC. Its protein product is CSVGAGTSETQYF.

The rearrangement uses TRBV6-5 and TRBJ2-7; D gene unclear. This CDR3 region has 14 residues. CDR1 and CDR2 from the germline V gene are MNHEY and SVGAGI. Trimming left V 7 bases short and J 4 bases short, with 17 bases between. The chain's CDR3 is CASTRASRPYEQYF. The CDR3 bases are TGTGCCAGCACCCGGGCTTCCAGACCTTACGAGCAGTACTTC.

The chain is built from TRBV5-1 and TRBJ2-5, with 7 bases lining up with TRBD2. Losses at the gene ends were 0 bases for V and 10 bases for J; bases not matched to a gene: 3. CDR1 SGHRS and CDR2 YFSETQ come from the germline V gene. The CDR3 has 12 residues. CDR3 DNA sequence: TGCGCCAGCAGCTTGGCCAGGGAGGGCCAGTACTTC. Amino acid sequence: CASSLAREGQYF. The complete variable domain, with remaining parts taken from reference TRBV5-1 and TRBJ2-5, reads KAGVTQTPRYLIKTRGQQVTLSCSPISGHRSVSWYQQTPGQGLQFLFEYFSETQRNKGNFPGRFSGRQFSNSRSEMNVSTLELGDSALYLCASSLAREGQYFGPGTRLLVL.

This clonotype was observed a handful of times. V gene TRBV2 combines with J gene TRBJ1-5, with 8 bases matching TRBD1. J lost 1 base, V lost 6 bases, and 17 bases had no gene match. This CDR3 has 19 residues. Looked up from germline, CDR1 is SNHLY and CDR2 is FYNNEI. This CDR3 reads CASSPLYSQGAVSNQPQHF. CDR3 sequence (DNA): TGTGCCAGCAGCCCCCTGTATAGTCAGGGGGCGGTGAGCAATCAGCCCCAGCATTTT.

This clonotype showed up just a few times. V gene TRBV6-5 combines with J gene TRBJ1-1; TRBD1 matches at 7 bases. Germline V gene sequence: CDR1 MNHEY, CDR2 SVGAGI. This CDR3 spans 16 amino acids. Trimming cost V 0 bases and J 1 base; bases outside gene matches: 5. The CDR3 DNA sequence: TGTGCCAGCAGTTACTCCCCGACAGGGTGGAACACTGAAGCTTTCTTT. Protein product: CASSYSPTGWNTEAFF.

The rearrangement joins TRBV12-3 or TRBV12-4 to TRBJ2-7; a possible D gene is TRBD2 (5 bases). This CDR3 region has 13 residues. Trimming left V 4 bases short and J 7 bases short, with 14 bases between. In DNA, the CDR3 is TGTGCCAGCAGTTCTGGAGGTGTGGGAGAGCAGTACTTC. Its translation is CASSSGGVGEQYF.

On this clonotype itself: This may stem from a read error, because a much larger clone lies one nucleotide away. The CDR3 bases are TGTGCCAACAGCTTAGTTGGGGGGGGCTTGTACAATGAGCAGTTCTTC. Amino acids: CANSLVGGGLYNEQFF. The chain has TRBV7-2 and TRBJ2-1; possibly TRBD2 for D (7 bases). The CDR3 runs to 16 residues. CDR1 and CDR2 (germline): SGHTA, FQGNSA.

The CDR3 DNA follows: TGCGCCAGCAAATCTAGAGACAGGGATGGTTCACCCCTCCACTTT. Its protein product is CASKSRDRDGSPLHF. The chain recombines TRBV4-3 with TRBJ1-6; 7 bases fit TRBD1. The V segment lost 7 bases and the J segment 9 bases; nucleotides outside the gene matches: 12. The germline gives CDR1 LGHNA, CDR2 YSLEER. The CDR3 is made up of 15 amino acids.

The chain employs TRBV6-6 and TRBJ2-1; TRBD2 matches at 8 bases. The CDR3 is made up of 16 amino acids. Trimming cost V 1 base and J 7 bases; bases outside gene matches: 9. The germline CDR1 and CDR2 sequences are MNHNY and SVGAGI (reference sequence). Written as DNA, the CDR3 is TGTGCCAGCAGTTACTACGCGGGGGGCGCAGGTAATGAGCAGTTCTTC. Its translation: CASSYYAGGAGNEQFF.

The chain employs TRBV5-1 and TRBJ2-1, with 7 positions matching TRBD1. The J segment lost 12 bases and the V segment lost 7 bases, leaving 16 bases of the junction unmatched. Germline assignment: CDR1 SGHRS and CDR2 YFSETQ. The CDR3 is 14 residues long. The CDR3 spells CASGPGTDGMRQFF. The CDR3 nucleotides are TGCGCCAGCGGACCCGGGACAGACGGGATGCGGCAGTTCTTC.

This clonotype was found a few times. This rearrangement joins TRBV4-2 to TRBJ2-5; D possibly corresponds to TRBD1 (6 bases). The J call is doubtful: the DNA matches TRBJ2-7 better. The CDR3 consists of 15 residues. CDR1 and CDR2 (germline): LGHNA, YNFKEQ. CDR3 region: CASSQGAGDNYEQYF. CDR3 DNA sequence: TGTGCCAGCAGCCAAGGGGCAGGGGATAACTACGAGCAGTACTTC.